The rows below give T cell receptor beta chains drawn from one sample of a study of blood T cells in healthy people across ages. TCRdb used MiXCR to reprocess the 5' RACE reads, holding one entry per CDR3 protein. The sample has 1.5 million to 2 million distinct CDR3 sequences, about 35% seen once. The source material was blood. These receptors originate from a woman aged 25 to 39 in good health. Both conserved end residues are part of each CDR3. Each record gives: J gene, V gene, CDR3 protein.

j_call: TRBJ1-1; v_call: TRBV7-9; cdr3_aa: CASSASPSGFEAFF
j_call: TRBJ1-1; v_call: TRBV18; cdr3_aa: CASSPTLDRNTEAFF
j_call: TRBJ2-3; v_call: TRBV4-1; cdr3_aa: CASSQEGGRVGTDTQYF
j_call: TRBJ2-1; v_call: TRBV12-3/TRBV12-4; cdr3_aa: CASSLALGRGRDNEQFF
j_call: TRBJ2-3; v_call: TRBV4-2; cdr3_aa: CASSQLAGGRADTQYF
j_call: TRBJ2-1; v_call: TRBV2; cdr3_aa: CASSEKYQPTEQFF
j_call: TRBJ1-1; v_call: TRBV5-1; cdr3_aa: CASSLDRQDHTEAFF
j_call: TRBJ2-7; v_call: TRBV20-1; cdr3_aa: CSARVLTREQYF
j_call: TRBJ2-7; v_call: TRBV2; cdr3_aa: CASRAARGTYEQYF
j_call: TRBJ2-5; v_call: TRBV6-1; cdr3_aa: CASSEGMTSGGGQTQYF
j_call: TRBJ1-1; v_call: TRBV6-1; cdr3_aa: CASSEVRASEAFF
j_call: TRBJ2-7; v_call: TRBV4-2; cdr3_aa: CASSPSGLSYEQYF
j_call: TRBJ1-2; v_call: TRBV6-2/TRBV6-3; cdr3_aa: CASSAGDNYGYTF
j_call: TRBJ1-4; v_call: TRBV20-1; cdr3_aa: CSASSFGAFNEKLFF
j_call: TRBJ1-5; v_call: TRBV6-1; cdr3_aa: CASSEEIDQHF
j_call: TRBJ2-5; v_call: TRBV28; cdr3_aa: CASSLSPGSVKGETQYF
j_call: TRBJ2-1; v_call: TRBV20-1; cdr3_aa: CSARPGTSREQFF
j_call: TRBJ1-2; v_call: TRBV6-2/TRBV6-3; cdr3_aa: CASSYRQGAHYGYTF
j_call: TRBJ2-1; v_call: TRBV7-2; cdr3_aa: CASSPRPGVIYNEQFF
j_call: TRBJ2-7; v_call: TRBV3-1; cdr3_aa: CASSQTLAGGPREQYF
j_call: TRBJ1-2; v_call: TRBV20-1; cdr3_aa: CSVTGGLVGGYTF
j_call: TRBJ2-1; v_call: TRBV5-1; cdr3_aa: CASSVTGGYHNEQFF
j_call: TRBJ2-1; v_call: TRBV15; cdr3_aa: CATSRVKGEEQFF
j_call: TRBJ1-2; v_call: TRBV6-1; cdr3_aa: CASSEWTIYGYTF
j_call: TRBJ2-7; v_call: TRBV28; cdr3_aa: CASSLDLDYEQYF
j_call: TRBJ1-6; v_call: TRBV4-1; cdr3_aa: CASKTPGHPNSPLHF
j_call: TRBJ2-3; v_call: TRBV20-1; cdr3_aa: CSASPHTSTDTQYF
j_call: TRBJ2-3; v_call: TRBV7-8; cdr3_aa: CASSSPSGYAFPGDTQYF
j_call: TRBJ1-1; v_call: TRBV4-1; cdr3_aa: CASSSRERGEAFF
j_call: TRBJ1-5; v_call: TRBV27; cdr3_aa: CASSPERGSNQPQHF
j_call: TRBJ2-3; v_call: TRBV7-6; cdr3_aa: CASSFSGTQGPDTQYF
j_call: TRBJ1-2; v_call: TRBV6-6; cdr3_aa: CASSWAGETGYTF
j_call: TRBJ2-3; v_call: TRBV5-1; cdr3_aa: CASSVGERENVGTQYF
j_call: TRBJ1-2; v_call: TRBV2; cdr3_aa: CASASLRGQKRNYGYTF
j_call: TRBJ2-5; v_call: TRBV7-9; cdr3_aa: CASSGGPRETQYF
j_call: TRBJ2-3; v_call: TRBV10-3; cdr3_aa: CAIREGRGGTQYF
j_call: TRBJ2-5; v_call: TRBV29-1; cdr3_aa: CSVGTPGVVETQYF
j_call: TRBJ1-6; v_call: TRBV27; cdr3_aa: CASRPRKGALGGIGSPLHF
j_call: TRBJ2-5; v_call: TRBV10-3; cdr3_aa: CVISDRGNGQETQYF
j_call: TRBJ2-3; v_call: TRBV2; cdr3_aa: CASRRRTGRDTDTQYF
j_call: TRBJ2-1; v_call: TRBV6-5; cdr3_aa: CASSYGLADRQHLNEQFF
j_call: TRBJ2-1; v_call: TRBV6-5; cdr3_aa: CASSRRWVNEQFF
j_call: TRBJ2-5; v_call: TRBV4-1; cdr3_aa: CASSQLGLAPETQYF
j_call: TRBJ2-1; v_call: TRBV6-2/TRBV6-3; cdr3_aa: CASSLMAGSSYNEQFF
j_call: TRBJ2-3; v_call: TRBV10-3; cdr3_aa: CAIGGATDTQYF
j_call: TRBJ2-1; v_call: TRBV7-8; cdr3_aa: CASSLDEDKNTITTDNEQFF